This T cell receptor beta chain was retrieved from a study of T cell responses to AZD1222 COVID-19 vaccine. Background on the study: Analyses pooled second doses at about 4 or about 12 weeks.

CDR1 and CDR2 from the germline V gene are ENHRY and SYGVKD. The CDR3 loop spans 15 amino acids. V was cut by 0 bases and J by 8 bases, with 16 bases left in between. TCRdb's copy holds only in-frame clones and misses some; the assay was immunoSEQ multiplex PCR. This repertoire shows roughly 250,000 clones, approximately 95% found once; its top ten account for 0.55%. The chain carries TRBV10-3 and TRBJ1-2; tentatively, D is TRBD1 (6 bases). The origin of this receptor is an adult in good health. Sequencing was performed on peripheral blood, taken on day 0 of AZD1222 vaccination. DNA of the CDR3: TGTGCCATCAGTGAGTCGACAGCGGGGGCACAAGGCTACACCTTC. Translation gives CAISESTAGAQGYTF.